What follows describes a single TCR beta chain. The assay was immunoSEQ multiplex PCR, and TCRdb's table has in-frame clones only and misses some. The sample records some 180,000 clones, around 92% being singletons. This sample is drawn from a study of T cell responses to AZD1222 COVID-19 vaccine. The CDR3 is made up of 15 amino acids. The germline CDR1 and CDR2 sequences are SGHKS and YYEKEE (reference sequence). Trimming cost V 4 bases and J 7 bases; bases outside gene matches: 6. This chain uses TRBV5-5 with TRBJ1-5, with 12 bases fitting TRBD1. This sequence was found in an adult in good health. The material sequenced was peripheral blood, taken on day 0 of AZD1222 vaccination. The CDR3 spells CASSRDRGQGQPQHF. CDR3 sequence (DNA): TGTGCCAGCAGCAGGGACAGGGGGCAAGGACAGCCCCAGCATTTT.